Following are 18 T cell receptor beta chains from one sample sequenced in a study of T cells of healthy individuals. One entry per CDR3 protein results from TCRdb running MiXCR on the 5' RACE reads. The table lists around 98,000 distinct CDR3 sequences, 17% of them singletons. These receptors all come from a human donor in good health.

This clonotype was seen ten or more times. V gene TRBV6-2 or TRBV6-3 combines with J gene TRBJ2-3, with D uncertain. V lost 2 bases to trimming and J lost 2 bases, with 5 bases between them. The CDR3 is made up of 13 amino acids. Per germline, CDR1 MNHEY and CDR2 SVGEGT. Here the CDR3 reads CASSYRDTDTQYF. DNA of the CDR3: TGTGCCAGCAGTTACAGGGACACAGATACGCAGTATTTT.

This clonotype occurred a few times. V and J are TRBV2 and TRBJ1-5; D not resolved. Germline CDR1 SNHLY, CDR2 FYNNEI. Trimming took off 4 bases at V and 2 bases at J, with 12 bases between the two ends. The CDR3 is 15 residues long. CDR3 region: CASSGHRVGNQPQHF. The CDR3 coding sequence is TGTGCCAGCAGTGGTCATCGGGTCGGCAATCAGCCCCAGCATTTT.

This clonotype has more than one count but fewer than ten. CDR3 DNA: TGTGCCAGCAGCGCGACCCTATACACCGGGGAGCTGTTTTTT. This gives the protein CASSATLYTGELFF. The rearrangement joins TRBV5-5 to TRBJ2-2; no clear D. V was pared by 4 bases and J by 3 bases, with 10 bases between. The CDR3 covers 14 residues. The germline V gene encodes CDR1 SGHKS and CDR2 YYEKEE (reference sequence).

This clonotype was counted a few times. This rearrangement joins TRBV4-1 to TRBJ2-1; TRBD2 matches at 8 bases. V shed 1 base and J 6 bases; nucleotides not matched to a gene: 5. Germline values: CDR1 MGHRA, CDR2 YSYEKL. CDR3 length: 15 amino acids. CDR3 nucleotides: TGCGCCAGCAGCCAAGCCCAGCGGGGGCGCAATGAGCAGTTCTTC. It translates to CASSQAQRGRNEQFF.

The sample holds a few counts of this clonotype. The chain has TRBV6-6 and TRBJ2-1, with 9 bases aligning to TRBD2. Germline-derived CDR1 and CDR2 are MNHNY and SVGAGI (reference sequence). Unmatched junction bases numbered 14, after V lost 2 bases and J lost 9 bases. This CDR3 has 17 amino acids. The CDR3 DNA reads as TGTGCCAGCAGTTACGTCGTAGGGCGGGGGGGCCTGACTGAGCAGTTCTTC. Translating it yields CASSYVVGRGGLTEQFF.

This clonotype was detected many times. V and J are TRBV10-3 and TRBJ1-5; tentative D call: TRBD1 (5 bases). CDR3 length: 14 amino acids. Germline V lookup: CDR1 ENHRY, CDR2 SYGVKD. The V gene lost 10 bases and the J gene lost 4 bases, with 17 bases spanning the gap. The CDR3 nucleotides read TGTGCCACCGCGACGGGGGGTAGGAATCAGCCCCAGCATTTT. It specifies CATATGGRNQPQHF.

Of note for this clonotype: This may stem from a read error, because a much larger clone lies one nucleotide away. The V gene is TRBV6-6, the J gene TRBJ1-2; D uncertain. The CDR3 contains 13 residues. Germline V gene data show CDR1 as MNHNY and CDR2 as SVGAGI (reference sequence). The V end lost 2 bases, the J end lost 2 bases, and 6 bases lay between the germline ends. The CDR3 region has the DNA TGTGCCAGCAGTTACGGGGAGAACTATGGCTACACCTTC. Its translation: CASSYGENYGYTF.

In this sample, this clonotype turned up a few times. Since the CDR3 does not end with the conserved phenylalanine or tryptophan, this likely comes from a read error. It is unclear where the CDR3 begins or ends on the DNA, so no DNA is shown, and the CDR3 is as TCRdb lists it. The chain has TRBV19 and TRBJ2-7; the listed D gene, TRBD1, was not tested against the DNA. Germline V gives CDR1 LNHDA, CDR2 SQIVND (reference sequence). The CDR3 is made up of 9 amino acids, end residues included. The CDR3 is CASTPREGL.

The chain recombines TRBV3-1 with TRBJ2-3, with 8 bases that match TRBD2. Germline V gene data show CDR1 as LGHDT and CDR2 as YNNKEL (reference sequence). The V segment lost 5 bases and the J segment 4 bases; nucleotides outside the gene matches: 14. The CDR3 length is 17 residues. Here the CDR3 reads CASSKRGLARDPDTQYF. The CDR3 region has the DNA TGTGCCAGCAGCAAACGCGGACTAGCCCGAGACCCAGATACGCAGTATTTT.

The chain carries TRBV6-2 or TRBV6-3 and TRBJ2-2; 8 bases align to TRBD1. This CDR3 has 15 residues. With 5 bases clipped from V and 6 bases from J, the junction kept 8 bases outside the gene matches. The germline CDR1 and CDR2 sequences are MNHEY and SVGEGT. The CDR3 coding sequence is TGTGCCAGCAGTCCCGAACCAGGGGGCTCCGGGGAGCTGTTTTTT. It translates to CASSPEPGGSGELFF.

This clonotype showed up just a few times. The chain links TRBV4-1 to TRBJ2-7, with a possible D match to TRBD1 (8 bases). Deletions cut 4 bases from V and 3 bases from J, with 16 bases between. CDR3 length: 15 residues. Germline assignment: CDR1 MGHRA and CDR2 YSYEKL. CDR3 sequence reads: CASSRSTGGVYEQYF. CDR3 bases: TGCGCCAGCAGCCGGTCAACAGGGGGGGTCTACGAGCAGTACTTC.

The genes are TRBV5-1 and TRBJ2-3; 9 bases line up with TRBD1. Trimming at V came to 2 bases and at J to 2 bases, leaving 6 bases not matched to a gene. CDR1 is SGHRS, CDR2 YFSETQ, per germline. The CDR3 sequence is 16 residues long. The CDR3 nucleotides are TGCGCCAGCAGCTTTCACAGGGGGCGAACCACAGATACGCAGTATTTT. Its protein is CASSFHRGRTTDTQYF.

The chain uses TRBV10-3 and TRBJ1-5; D unclear. The V gene lost 0 bases and the J gene lost 5 bases, with 11 bases spanning the gap. Germline loops: CDR1 ENHRY, CDR2 SYGVKD. The CDR3 runs to 15 residues. CDR3 bases: TGTGCCATCAGTGAGTCGGGGTGGGGATATCAGCCCCAGCATTTT. This sequence encodes CAISESGWGYQPQHF.

The V gene is TRBV14, the J gene TRBJ2-2, with 7 bases fitting TRBD1. Per the germline V gene, CDR1 is SGHDN and CDR2 is FVKESK. The V segment lost 5 bases and the J segment 4 bases; nucleotides outside the gene matches: 10. CDR3 size: 16 residues. Written as DNA, the CDR3 is TGTGCCAGCAGCAACGGACAGGCGGCCCTCACCGGGGAGCTGTTTTTT. Translation: CASSNGQAALTGELFF.

The rearrangement joins TRBV5-1 to TRBJ2-1; 13 bases are shared with TRBD2. The length of the CDR3 is 16 residues. The junction had 3 bases not matched to a gene; V was cut back by 4 bases and J by 2 bases. Germline assignment: CDR1 SGHRS and CDR2 YFSETQ. The CDR3 protein is CASSVTSGGPYNEQFF. The CDR3, as DNA: TGCGCCAGCAGCGTGACTAGCGGGGGGCCCTACAATGAGCAGTTCTTC.

This clonotype turned up a few times. V gene TRBV28 combines with J gene TRBJ2-1, with D uncertain. Germline lookup yields CDR1 MDHEN and CDR2 SYDVKM. V lost 4 bases and J 7 bases, leaving 11 bases between the germline ends. The CDR3 totals 13 residues. CDR3 region: CASSYASRNEQFF. The CDR3 DNA sequence: TGTGCCAGCAGTTACGCGTCGAGGAATGAGCAGTTCTTC. Based on the CDR3 plus reference TRBV28 and TRBJ2-1, the full variable domain is DVKVTQSSRYLVKRTGEKVFLECVQDMDHENMFWYRQDPGLGLRLIYFSYDVKMKEKGDIPEGYSVSREKKERFSLILESASTNQTSMYLCASSYASRNEQFFGPGTRLTVL.

In this sample, this clonotype turned up many times. An end of the junction does not agree with germline; a read error may underlie this. This sequence joins TRBV7-2 and TRBJ2-6, with D maybe TRBD1 (6 bases). CDR1 is SGHTA, CDR2 FQGNSA, per germline. The CDR3 length is 15 residues. The CDR3 sequence: CASSVQGSGSNVLTF. CDR3 DNA sequence: TGTGCCAGCAGCGTACAGGGTTCTGGGTCCAACGTCCTGACTTTC.

This chain uses TRBV7-7 with TRBJ1-1; no definite D call. CDR3 length: 13 residues. Germline-derived CDR1 and CDR2 are SSHAT and FNYEAQ (reference sequence). V was clipped by 2 bases and J by 0 bases, with 4 bases between them. CDR3 sequence: CASSLSVNTEAFF. The CDR3 bases are TGTGCCAGCAGCTTATCTGTGAACACTGAAGCTTTCTTT.